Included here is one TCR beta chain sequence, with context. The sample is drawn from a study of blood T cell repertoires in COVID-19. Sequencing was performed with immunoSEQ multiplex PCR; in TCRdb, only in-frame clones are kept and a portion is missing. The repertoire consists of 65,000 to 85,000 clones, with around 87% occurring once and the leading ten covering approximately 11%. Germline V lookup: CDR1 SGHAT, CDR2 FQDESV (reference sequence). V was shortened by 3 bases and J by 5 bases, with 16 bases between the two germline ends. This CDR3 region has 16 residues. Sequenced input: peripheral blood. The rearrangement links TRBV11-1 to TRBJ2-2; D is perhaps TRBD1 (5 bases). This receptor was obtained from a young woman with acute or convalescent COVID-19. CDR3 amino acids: CASSFLLTERTGELFF. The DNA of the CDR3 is TGTGCCAGCAGCTTTTTGTTGACAGAACGAACCGGGGAGCTGTTTTTT.